A selection of T cell receptor beta chains follows, all from one sample in a study of blood T cell repertoires in COVID-19. Clones were read by immunoSEQ multiplex PCR, and TCRdb kept only the in-frame ones, dropping some. Of some 70,000 clones in the sample, around 91% were seen once. Sample: peripheral blood. The receptor set was obtained from a man aged 50 to 60 with acute or convalescent COVID-19. CDR3s include the opening cysteine and the closing phenylalanine or tryptophan. The D gene is left open where the match is weak. The listing skips clone size in some rows; elsewhere it reads once, few, many or a size class.

clone_size	d_call	v_call	j_call	cdr3_nt	cdr3_aa
NA	NA	TRBV10-3	TRBJ1-2	TGTGCCATCAGTGAGAAGGGGAACTATGGCTACACCTTC	CAISEKGNYGYTF
NA	NA	TRBV18	TRBJ1-3	TGTGCCAGCTCACCACCAGCGACCCCTGGAAACACCATATATTTT	CASSPPATPGNTIYF
NA	TRBD1	TRBV5-1	TRBJ1-6	TGCGCCAGCAGCTCCAACTGGGACAGTCCCAATTCACCCCTCCACTTT	CASSSNWDSPNSPLHF
NA	TRBD2	TRBV30	TRBJ2-2	TGTGCCTGGAGAGCAACCGGGACTAGCGGGTCCGGGGAGCTGTTTTTT	CAWRATGTSGSGELFF
once	NA	TRBV20-1	TRBJ2-1	TGCAGTGCTAGAATCGGGTATGAGCAGTTCTTC	CSARIGYEQFF
NA	NA	TRBV24-1	TRBJ1-5	TGTGCCACCAGTGGCTATAGCAATCAGCCCCAGCATTTT	CATSGYSNQPQHF
once	NA	TRBV7-9	TRBJ1-1	TGTGCCAGCAGCTCATACGGGGGAGGGGGGGGGAACACTGAAGCTTTCTTT	CASSSYGGGGGNTEAFF
once	NA	TRBV5-1	TRBJ2-2	TGCGCCAGCAGCTCCCTGAATAGCGGGAACACCGGGGAGCTGTTTTTT	CASSSLNSGNTGELFF
NA	TRBD2	TRBV7-6	TRBJ2-1	TGTGCCAGCAGTTTTCTTCCCCCGGGGGGATTCTCCTACAATGAGCAGTTCTTC	CASSFLPPGGFSYNEQFF
few	TRBD1	TRBV19	TRBJ1-4	TGTGCCAGTAGTGTTGGAGGGGGCTCTCATGAAAAACTGTTTTTT	CASSVGGGSHEKLFF
NA	TRBD1	TRBV10-3	TRBJ2-5	TGTGCCATCAGTGAGCAAGCATCAGGGGGCCAAGAGACCCAGTACTTC	CAISEQASGGQETQYF
NA	TRBD1	TRBV7-4	TRBJ1-5	TGTGCCAGCAGCTTACCGGGACAGGGGACCACCTACTATAGCAATCAGCCCCAGCATTTT	CASSLPGQGTTYYSNQPQHF
NA	NA	TRBV6-2/TRBV6-3	TRBJ1-2	TGTGCCAGCAGTTACGTACCAACAGGGCGCGACTATGGCTACACCTTC	CASSYVPTGRDYGYTF
NA	NA	TRBV24-1	TRBJ1-5	TGTGCCACCAGTTCCTCCCCGGGCAATCAGCCCCAGCATTTT	CATSSSPGNQPQHF
NA	TRBD1	TRBV5-4	TRBJ2-5	TGTGCCAGCAGCTTAGCAGGGGGCCAAGAGACCCAGTACTTC	CASSLAGGQETQYF
NA	TRBD2	TRBV7-3	TRBJ2-1	TGTGCCAGCAGCTCCTCGATGGCGGGAGGGAACAATGAGCAGTTCTTC	CASSSSMAGGNNEQFF
NA	TRBD1	TRBV28	TRBJ2-7	TGTGCCAGCAGCCTACACGGGACAGGCACTGGCGAGCAGTACTTC	CASSLHGTGTGEQYF
NA	NA	TRBV18	TRBJ1-5	TGTGCCAGCTCACCGGACAATAGCAATCAGCCCCAGCATTTT	CASSPDNSNQPQHF
NA	NA	TRBV10-3	TRBJ1-5	TGTGCCATCAGGGGAGGAAGGGTTAGCAATCAGCCCCAGCATTTT	CAIRGGRVSNQPQHF
few	NA	TRBV19	TRBJ1-1	TGTGCCAGTAGTGCGACAGTTAACACTGAAGCTTTCTTT	CASSATVNTEAFF
NA	TRBD2	TRBV28	TRBJ2-5	TGTGCCAGCAGTTCCAGTGCCCCTCTAGCGGGAGTTCCTGAGACCCAGTACTTC	CASSSSAPLAGVPETQYF
NA	NA	TRBV23-1	TRBJ1-5	TGCGCCAGCAGTCAATCTTGGCAGGGCAGAGGCAATCAGCCCCAGCATTTT	CASSQSWQGRGNQPQHF
NA	TRBD1	TRBV2	TRBJ1-2	TGTGCCAGCAGGCGAGGACAGGGGAACTATGGCTACACCTTC	CASRRGQGNYGYTF
NA	TRBD1	TRBV6-6	TRBJ1-2	TGTGCCAGCAGCCGATTAGTCGGGGACAGGGGGTTCCGGGGCTACACCTTC	CASSRLVGDRGFRGYTF
NA	NA	TRBV6-5	TRBJ1-6	TGTGCCAGCAGCCACCGACTGGAAAATTCACCCCTCCACTTT	CASSHRLENSPLHF
NA	TRBD2	TRBV5-4	TRBJ2-1	TGTGCCAGCAGCGGGGGACTAGCGGGAGCTGAAAATGAGCAGTTCTTC	CASSGGLAGAENEQFF
NA	NA	TRBV2	TRBJ2-1	TGTGCCAGCAGCCTGACTACTTACAATGAGCAGTTCTTC	CASSLTTYNEQFF
NA	TRBD1	TRBV7-2	TRBJ1-2	TGTGCCAGCAGCCTGACCCAACCGGGACAGGGACGAGGCTACACCTTC	CASSLTQPGQGRGYTF
once	NA	TRBV30	TRBJ2-1	TGTGCCTGGAGTGTAGGGCTAACCGGGACTGTAAACAATGAGCAGTTCTTC	CAWSVGLTGTVNNEQFF
NA	TRBD2	TRBV30	TRBJ2-1	TGTGCCTGGAGTGTACGAGCAGGACTAGCGGGAGGCCGGGGCCAGTTCTTC	CAWSVRAGLAGGRGQFF
NA	NA	TRBV19	TRBJ1-6	TGTGCCAGTAGTAACACCGGGGATTCACCCCTCCACTTT	CASSNTGDSPLHF
NA	TRBD2	TRBV10-3	TRBJ2-2	TGTGCCGGGAAACGGGGGGATCACACCGGGGAGCTGTTTTTT	CAGKRGDHTGELFF
NA	NA	TRBV9	TRBJ2-3	TGTGCCAGCAGCGTCGTAACCGGGACTTCAGATACGCAGTATTTT	CASSVVTGTSDTQYF
NA	NA	TRBV5-1	TRBJ1-1	TGCGCCAGCAGCGGGGTAGCAGGGCTCAACACTGAAGCTTTCTTT	CASSGVAGLNTEAFF
once	TRBD2	TRBV6-4	TRBJ2-1	TGTGCCAGCAGTGGGCTAGCGGGAGGAGAGGAGCAGTTCTTC	CASSGLAGGEEQFF
NA	TRBD1	TRBV19	TRBJ2-6	TGTGCCAGTAGTTTGACAGGGGCCTCTGGGGCCAACGTCCTGACTTTC	CASSLTGASGANVLTF
NA	TRBD1	TRBV5-1	TRBJ2-3	TGCGCCAGCAGCTTGTCACAGGGGAGCACAGATACGCAGTATTTT	CASSLSQGSTDTQYF
NA	NA	TRBV6-5	TRBJ1-3	TGTGCCAGCAGTTACTCGCAGAACTCTGGAAACACCATATATTTT	CASSYSQNSGNTIYF
NA	TRBD1	TRBV27	TRBJ1-1	TGTGCCAGCAGTTTCCGGACAGGGCTCAACACTGAAGCTTTCTTT	CASSFRTGLNTEAFF
NA	TRBD2	TRBV7-7	TRBJ2-1	TGTGCTAGCAGGCCCCTAGCGGGAGAGCAGTTCTTC	CASRPLAGEQFF
NA	NA	TRBV28	TRBJ2-6	TGTGCCAGTTCGAGCTCTGGGGCCAACGTCCTGACTTTC	CASSSSGANVLTF
once	NA	TRBV7-2	TRBJ1-1	TGTGCCAGCAGCCTCGGACTGCCCCATGAAGCTTTCTTT	CASSLGLPHEAFF
once	NA	TRBV27	TRBJ1-5	TGTGCCAGCACCCATGTGGGGCCGAGCAATCAGCCCCAGCATTTT	CASTHVGPSNQPQHF
NA	NA	TRBV30	TRBJ2-7	TGTGCCTGGAGTTCGCCGGGGGACGAGCAGTACTTC	CAWSSPGDEQYF
NA	TRBD1	TRBV6-5	TRBJ1-4	TGTGCCAGCAACAAGCCCGGGACAGCTAATGAAAAACTGTTTTTT	CASNKPGTANEKLFF
NA	NA	TRBV19	TRBJ1-1	TGTGCCAGTAGTAGGGGCCAGAGCTACACACGAAACACTGAAGCTTTCTTT	CASSRGQSYTRNTEAFF